This record covers a single T cell receptor beta chain. Its antigen is still unknown. This sample was included in a study of T cell responses to AZD1222 COVID-19 vaccine. Study in general: Second doses were pooled across both intervals (about 4 or about 12 weeks).

Looked up from germline, CDR1 is MGHRA and CDR2 is YSYEKL. V lost 0 bases, J lost 5 bases, and 13 bases lay in between. The CDR3 is 15 residues long. Study results and limitations: Baseline seropositives among AZD1222 recipients totaled only five or six. The donors showed a predominance of white British ancestry and of females, with possible underestimation of clonal diversity.

The repertoire was sequenced with immunoSEQ multiplex PCR; TCRdb's copy has only in-frame clones and lacks some. The sample holds under 130,000 clones, 91% seen once. J is TRBJ1-2 and V is TRBV4-1; D unclear. The sequence was collected from an adult in good health. Here the sequenced sample was peripheral blood, taken on day 0 of AZD1222 vaccination. The DNA of the CDR3 is TGCGCCAGCAGCCAAGATGGATTTGGGTCTTATGGCTACACCTTC. Its translation: CASSQDGFGSYGYTF.